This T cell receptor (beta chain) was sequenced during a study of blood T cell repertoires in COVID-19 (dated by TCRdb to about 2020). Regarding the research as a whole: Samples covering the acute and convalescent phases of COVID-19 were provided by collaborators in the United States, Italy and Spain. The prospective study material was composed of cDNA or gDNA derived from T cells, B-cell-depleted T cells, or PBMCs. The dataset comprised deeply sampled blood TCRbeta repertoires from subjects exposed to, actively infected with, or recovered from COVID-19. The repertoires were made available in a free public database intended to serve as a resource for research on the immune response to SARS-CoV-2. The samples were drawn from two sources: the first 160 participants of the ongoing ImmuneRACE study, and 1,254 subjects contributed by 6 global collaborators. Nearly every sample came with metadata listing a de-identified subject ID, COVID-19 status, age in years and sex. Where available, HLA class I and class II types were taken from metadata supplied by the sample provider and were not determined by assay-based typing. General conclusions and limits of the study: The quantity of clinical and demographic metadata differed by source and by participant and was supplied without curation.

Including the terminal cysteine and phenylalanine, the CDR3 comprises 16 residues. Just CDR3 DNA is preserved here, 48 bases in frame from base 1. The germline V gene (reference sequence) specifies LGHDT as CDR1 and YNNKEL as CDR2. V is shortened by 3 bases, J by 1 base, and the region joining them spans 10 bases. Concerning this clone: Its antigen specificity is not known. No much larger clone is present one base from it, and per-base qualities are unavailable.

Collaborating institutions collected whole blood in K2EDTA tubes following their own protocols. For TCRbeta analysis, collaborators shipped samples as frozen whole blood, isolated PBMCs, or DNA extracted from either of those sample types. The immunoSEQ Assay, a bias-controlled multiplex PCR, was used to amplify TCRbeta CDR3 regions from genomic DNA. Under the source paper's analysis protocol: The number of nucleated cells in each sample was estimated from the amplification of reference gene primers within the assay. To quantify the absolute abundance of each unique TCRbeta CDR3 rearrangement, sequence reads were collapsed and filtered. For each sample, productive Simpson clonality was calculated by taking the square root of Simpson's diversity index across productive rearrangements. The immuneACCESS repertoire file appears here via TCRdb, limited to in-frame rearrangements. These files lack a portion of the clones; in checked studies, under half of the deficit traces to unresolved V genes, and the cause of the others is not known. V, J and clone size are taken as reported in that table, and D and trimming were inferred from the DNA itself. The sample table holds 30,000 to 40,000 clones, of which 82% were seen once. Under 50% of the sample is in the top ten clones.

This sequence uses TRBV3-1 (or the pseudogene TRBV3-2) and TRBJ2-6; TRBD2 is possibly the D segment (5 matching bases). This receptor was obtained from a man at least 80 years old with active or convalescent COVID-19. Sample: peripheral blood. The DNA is TGTGCCAGCAGCCACCTCCCGGGGTCTGGGGCCAACGTCCTGACTTTC. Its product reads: CASSHLPGSGANVLTF.